This TCR beta chain comes out of a study of cytomegalovirus exposure and HLA in healthy donors. Study observations and caveats: Researchers reported in a later analysis that a missense DCLRE1C variant was tied to TCR beta V- and J-gene trimming. HLA-A and HLA-B allele assignments for most subjects were reportedly predicted accurately using TCR beta sequences.

Worth noting for this clone: What it recognizes is unknown.

PCR primers comprised 60 Vbeta and 13 Jbeta primers. This table comes from immunoSEQ multiplex PCR, and its TCRdb copy is limited to in-frame clones, with some not included. Among fewer than 150,000 clones listed, 70% were seen once. V was cut by 3 bases and J by 4 bases, with 10 bases left in between. The CDR3 covers 15 residues. Germline V gives CDR1 LNHDA, CDR2 SQIVND (reference sequence). The V call is TRBV19, the J call TRBJ1-6; D is possibly TRBD1 (6 bases). This clonotype was sampled from a woman in her thirties in good health and CMV-seronegative. The sequencing input was PBMCs. This chain's CDR3 is CASSIRGQYNSPLHF. The CDR3 coding sequence is TGTGCCAGTAGTATCCGTGGACAGTATAATTCACCCCTCCACTTT.